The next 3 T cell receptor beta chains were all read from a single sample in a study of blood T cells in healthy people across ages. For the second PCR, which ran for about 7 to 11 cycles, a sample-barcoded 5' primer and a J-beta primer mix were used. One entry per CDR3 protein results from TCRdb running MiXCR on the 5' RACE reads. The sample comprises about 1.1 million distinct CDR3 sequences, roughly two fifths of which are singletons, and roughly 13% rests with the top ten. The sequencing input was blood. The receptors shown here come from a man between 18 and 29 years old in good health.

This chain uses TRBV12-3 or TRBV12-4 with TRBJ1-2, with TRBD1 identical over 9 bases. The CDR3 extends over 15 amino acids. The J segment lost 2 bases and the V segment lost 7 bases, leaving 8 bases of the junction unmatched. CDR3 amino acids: CASTPGQGKNYGYTF. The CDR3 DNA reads TGTGCCAGCACCCCTGGACAGGGGAAGAACTATGGCTACACCTTC.

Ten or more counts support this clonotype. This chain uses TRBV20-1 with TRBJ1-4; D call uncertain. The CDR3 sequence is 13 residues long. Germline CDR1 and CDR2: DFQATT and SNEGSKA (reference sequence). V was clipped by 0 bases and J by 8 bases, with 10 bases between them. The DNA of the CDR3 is TGCAGTGCTAGAGAAGGGAGCCAAGAAAAACTGTTTTTT. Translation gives CSAREGSQEKLFF.

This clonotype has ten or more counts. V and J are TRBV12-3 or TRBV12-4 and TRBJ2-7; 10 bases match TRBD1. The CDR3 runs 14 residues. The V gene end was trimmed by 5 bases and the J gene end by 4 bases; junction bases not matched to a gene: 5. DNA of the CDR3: TGTGCCAGCAGTGGACAGGGGGATTTGTACGAGCAGTACTTC. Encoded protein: CASSGQGDLYEQYF.